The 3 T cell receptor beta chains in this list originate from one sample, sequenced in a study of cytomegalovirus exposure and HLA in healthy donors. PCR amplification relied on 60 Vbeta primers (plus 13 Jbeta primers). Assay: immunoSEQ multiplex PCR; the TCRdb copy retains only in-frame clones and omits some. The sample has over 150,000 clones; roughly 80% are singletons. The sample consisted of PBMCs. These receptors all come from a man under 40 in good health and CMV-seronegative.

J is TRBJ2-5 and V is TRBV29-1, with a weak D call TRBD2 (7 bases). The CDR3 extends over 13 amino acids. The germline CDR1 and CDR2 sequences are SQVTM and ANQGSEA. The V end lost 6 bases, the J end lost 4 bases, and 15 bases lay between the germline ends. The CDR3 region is CSVRWGGGETQYF. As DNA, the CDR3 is TGCAGCGTCCGATGGGGGGGCGGAGAGACCCAGTACTTC. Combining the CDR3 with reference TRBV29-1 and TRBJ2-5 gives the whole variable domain SAVISQKPSRDICQRGTSLTIQCQVDSQVTMMFWYRQQPGQSLTLIATANQGSEATYESGFVIDKFPISRPNLTFSTLTVSNMSPEDSSIYLCSVRWGGGETQYFGPGTRLLVL.

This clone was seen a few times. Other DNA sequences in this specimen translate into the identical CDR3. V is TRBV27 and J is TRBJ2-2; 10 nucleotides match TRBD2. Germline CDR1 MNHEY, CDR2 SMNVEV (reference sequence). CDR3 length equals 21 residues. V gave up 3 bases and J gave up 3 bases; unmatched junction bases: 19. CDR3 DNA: TGTGCCAGCAGTTTGATTCGCCTAGCGGGAGTGGCCGGACATTACACCGGGGAGCTGTTTTTT. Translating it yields CASSLIRLAGVAGHYTGELFF.

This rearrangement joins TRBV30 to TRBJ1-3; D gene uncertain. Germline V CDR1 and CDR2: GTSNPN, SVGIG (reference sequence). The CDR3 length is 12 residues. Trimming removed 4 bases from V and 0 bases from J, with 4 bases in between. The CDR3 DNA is TGTGCCTGGACCCTCTCTGGAAACACCATATATTTT. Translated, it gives CAWTLSGNTIYF.